This T cell receptor beta chain was documented in a study of T cell repertoires in cytomegalovirus infection. The CDR3 is 13 residues long. Germline V gene lookup returns CDR1 MGHRA and CDR2 YSYEKL. Trimming stripped 0 bases from V and 2 bases from J, with 5 bases between. TCRdb passed the reads through MiXCR, listing each CDR3 protein once. The sample consists of 900,000 to 950,000 distinct CDR3 sequences, 30% to 40% of them appearing once. Worth noting for this clonotype: Its specificity is unknown.

V gene TRBV4-1 combines with J gene TRBJ2-7; D not certain. Sequenced material: cultured CD8+ T cells from PBMCs, taken from culture after CMV antigen stimulation. This receptor was taken from a human donor in good health (CMV status not recorded). Some clones in this sample may be carry-over from other donors' samples. This chain's CDR3 is CASSQESTYEQYF. CDR3 in DNA: TGCGCCAGCAGCCAAGAAAGCACCTACGAGCAGTACTTC.